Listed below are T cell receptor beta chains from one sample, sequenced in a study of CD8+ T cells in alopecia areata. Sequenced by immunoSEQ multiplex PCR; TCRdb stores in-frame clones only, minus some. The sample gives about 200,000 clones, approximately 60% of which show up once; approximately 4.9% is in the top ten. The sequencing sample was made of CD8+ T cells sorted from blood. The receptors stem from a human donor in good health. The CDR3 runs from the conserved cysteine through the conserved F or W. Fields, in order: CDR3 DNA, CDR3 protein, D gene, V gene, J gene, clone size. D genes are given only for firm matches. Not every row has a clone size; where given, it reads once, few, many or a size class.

TGTGCCAGCAGCTTAACGGGTCTTTCGCAAGAGACCCAGTACTTC,CASSLTGLSQETQYF,.,TRBV11-2,TRBJ2-5,.
TGTGCCAGCAGGGGACGGGGGGTACAATACAATGAGCAGTTCTTC,CASRGRGVQYNEQFF,TRBD2,TRBV6-4,TRBJ2-1,few
TGTGCCAGCACGCAGCGGGGGGGCCGCGCAGATACGCAGTATTTT,CASTQRGGRADTQYF,TRBD2,TRBV6-1,TRBJ2-3,.
TGCGCCAGCAGCTTGCTCCAGGGGCCTGAAGCTTTCTTT,CASSLLQGPEAFF,.,TRBV5-1,TRBJ1-1,few
TGCAGCGTTGAGGGGGGAATGGGCACTGAAGCTTTCTTT,CSVEGGMGTEAFF,.,TRBV29-1,TRBJ1-1,.
TGTGCCAGTAGTCAGGGGGCAGCCAATGAGCAGTTCTTC,CASSQGAANEQFF,TRBD1,TRBV19,TRBJ2-1,few
TGCAGCGTTGAAGATCAGACGGGGGGTAGGTATGAGCAGTTCTTC,CSVEDQTGGRYEQFF,TRBD2,TRBV29-1,TRBJ2-1,.
TGTGCCAGCAGTGAGTGGACTAGAAACTACAATGAGCAGTTCTTC,CASSEWTRNYNEQFF,TRBD2,TRBV2,TRBJ2-1,.
TGCGCCAGCAGCCCTTTTGGCTGGGGAGACATTCAGTACTTC,CASSPFGWGDIQYF,.,TRBV4-1,TRBJ2-4,few
TGTGCCAGCAGCTACACAGGGTCTGAAGCTTTCTTT,CASSYTGSEAFF,.,TRBV11-2,TRBJ1-1,.
TGCGCCAGCAGCTTGGCAACAGCAAACACTGAAGCTTTCTTT,CASSLATANTEAFF,.,TRBV5-1,TRBJ1-1,.
TGCGCCAGCAGCCACCGGGACAGCCGTGATGGGGGTTACGAGCAGTACTTC,CASSHRDSRDGGYEQYF,TRBD1,TRBV4-1,TRBJ2-7,.
TGTGCCAGCAGTCCAGGACAGCCCTCTGGGGCCAACGTCCTGACTTTC,CASSPGQPSGANVLTF,.,TRBV28,TRBJ2-6,.
TGTGCCAGTAGTACCCACTGGGGACAGGGGAATGATTCACCCCTCCACTTT,CASSTHWGQGNDSPLHF,TRBD1,TRBV19,TRBJ1-6,.
TGTGCCAGCAGCCCCGGACAGGGTGAGACCCAGTACTTC,CASSPGQGETQYF,TRBD1,TRBV11-2,TRBJ2-5,once
TGTGCTAGTGGGCACAGGGGGAGCTCCTACAATGAGCAGTTCTTC,CASGHRGSSYNEQFF,TRBD1,TRBV12-5,TRBJ2-1,few
TGCGCCAGCCGGACTAGCGGGGTCCAAGAGACCCAGTACTTC,CASRTSGVQETQYF,TRBD2,TRBV10-2,TRBJ2-5,.
TGTGCCAGTAGGGACGGGGGTACGAACACTGAAGCTTTCTTT,CASRDGGTNTEAFF,.,TRBV19,TRBJ1-1,.
TGTGCCACCGCTTTGGTAGGGACAGGGGGCGTGGAGACCCAGTACTTC,CATALVGTGGVETQYF,TRBD1,TRBV27,TRBJ2-5,few
TGTGCCAGCAGTTTTTCAGGCAATCAGCCCCAGCATTTT,CASSFSGNQPQHF,.,TRBV27,TRBJ1-5,.
TGTGCCAGCAGCGCATGGACAGACCGACCCCTCCACTTT,CASSAWTDRPLHF,.,TRBV5-5,TRBJ1-6,few
TGTGCCAGCCGAGTGACAGAGAACACCGGGGAGCTGTTTTTT,CASRVTENTGELFF,.,TRBV5-6,TRBJ2-2,.
TGTGCCAGCAGTAAAAGCGGGGGTACCGCGGATACGCAGTATTTT,CASSKSGGTADTQYF,TRBD2,TRBV6-4,TRBJ2-3,few
TGTGCCAGCGCTTCGGGGACTTCGAACACCGGGGAGCTGTTTTTT,CASASGTSNTGELFF,.,TRBV11-2,TRBJ2-2,few
TGTGCCAGCAGCCCCCAGACAGGACCGAACACTGAAGCTTTCTTT,CASSPQTGPNTEAFF,.,TRBV7-9,TRBJ1-1,few
TGCGCCAGCAGCAGCCGGGACAGGACGACCAAAAACATTCAGTACTTC,CASSSRDRTTKNIQYF,TRBD1,TRBV5-1,TRBJ2-4,few
TGCGCCAGCAGCCCTGTAGGGGACAGCCTGTATGGCTACACCTTC,CASSPVGDSLYGYTF,TRBD1,TRBV5-1,TRBJ1-2,.
TGTGCCAGCAGGACACCCCAGGGGGCGCGGGATAATGAAAAACTGTTTTTT,CASRTPQGARDNEKLFF,TRBD1,TRBV7-8,TRBJ1-4,.
TGCGCCAGCAGCGAACGGGAAGGGGGTGAAAAACTGTTTTTT,CASSEREGGEKLFF,.,TRBV5-1,TRBJ1-4,.
TGTGCCAGCAGTACAGGGGGTTCGGCGACACCCCTCCACTTT,CASSTGGSATPLHF,TRBD1,TRBV6-5,TRBJ1-6,.
TGTGCCAGCACCCCAGGGGGGGATAACTATGGCTACACCTTC,CASTPGGDNYGYTF,TRBD1,TRBV6-5,TRBJ1-2,few
TGTGCCAGCAGCTCCCGGGACAGGGAAAACATTCAGTACTTC,CASSSRDRENIQYF,TRBD1,TRBV7-6,TRBJ2-4,.
TGTGCCAGCAGTGAAGCCGGGACAGGGGACTGGCGCTACACCTTC,CASSEAGTGDWRYTF,TRBD1,TRBV6-1,TRBJ1-2,.
TGTGCCAGCAGTTACTCTTGGGGTGGGACCTACAATGAGCAGTTCTTC,CASSYSWGGTYNEQFF,.,TRBV6-5,TRBJ2-1,.
TGCAGCGTTGATGCCAGGGAGCCAGATACGCAGTATTTT,CSVDAREPDTQYF,.,TRBV29-1,TRBJ2-3,.
TGTGCCAGCAGCCCACAGGGCACTGAGCAGTTCTTC,CASSPQGTEQFF,.,TRBV5-6,TRBJ2-1,few
TGTGCCAGCAGCTTACAAGGGGGCCCTGACTATGGCTACACCTTC,CASSLQGGPDYGYTF,TRBD1,TRBV7-9,TRBJ1-2,.
TGCGCCAGCAGCCTCAAGAGAGATACGCAGTATTTT,CASSLKRDTQYF,.,TRBV5-1,TRBJ2-3,.
TGCAGCGTTGAAGGGGGGACGGGGGAGCTGTTTTTT,CSVEGGTGELFF,.,TRBV29-1,TRBJ2-2,few
TGTGCCAGCAGTGGGGGGGACGTACGTGAAGCTTTCTTT,CASSGGDVREAFF,.,TRBV25-1,TRBJ1-1,.
TGTGCCAGCAGTGACACACAGTACCAAGAGACCCAGTACTTC,CASSDTQYQETQYF,.,TRBV6-5,TRBJ2-5,few
TGTGCCAGCAGTTTCGAGGGCAATCAGCCCCAGCATTTT,CASSFEGNQPQHF,.,TRBV27,TRBJ1-5,.
TGTGCCAGCAGCTCGGGGCTACAGAAGAGCTCCTACAATGAGCAGTTCTTC,CASSSGLQKSSYNEQFF,.,TRBV5-8,TRBJ2-1,.
TGTGCCAGCAGCAATAGAGCGGGTGGGGACCGAGGCTACAATGAGCAGTTCTTC,CASSNRAGGDRGYNEQFF,.,TRBV11-2,TRBJ2-1,.
TGTGCCAGCAGTCCATCTCGCGGGGCTGAGCAGTTCTTC,CASSPSRGAEQFF,.,TRBV27,TRBJ2-1,.
TGTGCCAGCAGCCCCTGGTCGGATTATAATTCACCCCTCCACTTT,CASSPWSDYNSPLHF,.,TRBV7-9,TRBJ1-6,.
TGTGCCAGCAGCCCAAGGACGGGACGGGAGACCCAGTACTTC,CASSPRTGRETQYF,.,TRBV5-8,TRBJ2-5,.
TGCAGCGTGGACTCCGATAGGGCATACAATGAGCAGTTCTTC,CSVDSDRAYNEQFF,.,TRBV29-1,TRBJ2-1,.
TGTGCCAGCAGGGGGATCATCACCACAGATACGCAGTATTTT,CASRGIITTDTQYF,.,TRBV6-1,TRBJ2-3,.
TGTGCCAGCAGCGTAGGGGCAAGTAACTATGGCTACACCTTC,CASSVGASNYGYTF,.,TRBV9,TRBJ1-2,few
TGTGCCAGCAGCGGACAGATCTCCTACGAGCAGTACTTC,CASSGQISYEQYF,.,TRBV7-9,TRBJ2-7,.
TGCGCCAGCAGCCTAAACGCTCAGTACGAGCAGTACTTC,CASSLNAQYEQYF,.,TRBV4-1,TRBJ2-7,.
TGTGCCAGCAGTTCGCGGGACACCACGCAGCCCCAGCATTTT,CASSSRDTTQPQHF,.,TRBV6-6,TRBJ1-5,.
TGCAGCGTTGTGACAGGGGAACAGGGAGAGACCCAGTACTTC,CSVVTGEQGETQYF,TRBD1,TRBV29-1,TRBJ2-5,few